A single TCR beta chain is shown here with its context. This sample was included in a study of blood T cells in healthy people across ages. Combining a sample-barcoded 5' primer with a J-beta primer mix, a second PCR ran for roughly 7 to 11 cycles. TCRdb used MiXCR to reprocess the 5' RACE reads, holding one entry per CDR3 protein. This sample has around 710,000 distinct CDR3 sequences, with roughly 47% found just once. The CDR3 covers 16 residues. Trimming pared 4 bases from V and 3 bases from J, leaving 18 bases between. The V gene's germline CDR1 is MNHEY and CDR2 SVGAGI. The chain links TRBV6-5 to TRBJ1-2; perhaps TRBD1 as D (6 bases). The TCR originated in a woman aged 60 to 75 in good health. The sequenced material came from blood. This CDR3 reads CASSSSLTGNYYGYTF. CDR3 nucleotides: TGTGCCAGCAGTTCCTCCTTGACAGGAAACTACTATGGCTACACCTTC.